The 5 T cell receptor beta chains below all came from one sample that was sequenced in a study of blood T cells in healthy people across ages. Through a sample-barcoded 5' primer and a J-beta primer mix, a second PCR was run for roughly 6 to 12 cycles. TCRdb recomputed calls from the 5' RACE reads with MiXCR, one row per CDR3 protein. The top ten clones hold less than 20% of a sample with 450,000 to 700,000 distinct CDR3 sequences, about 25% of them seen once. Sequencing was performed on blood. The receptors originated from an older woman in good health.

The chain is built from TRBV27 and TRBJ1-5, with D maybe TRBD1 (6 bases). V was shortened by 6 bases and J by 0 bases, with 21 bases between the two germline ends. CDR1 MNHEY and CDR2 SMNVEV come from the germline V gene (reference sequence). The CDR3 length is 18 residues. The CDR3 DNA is TGTGCCAGCAGCCCAAGAGGTGGGGGGCTTAGTAGCAATCAGCCCCAGCATTTT. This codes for CASSPRGGGLSSNQPQHF.

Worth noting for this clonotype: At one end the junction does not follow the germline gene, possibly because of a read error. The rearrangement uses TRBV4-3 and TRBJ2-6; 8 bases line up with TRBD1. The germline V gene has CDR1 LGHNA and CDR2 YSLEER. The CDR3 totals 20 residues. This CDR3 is CAGSQDLGTGGYSGANVLTF. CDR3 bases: TGCGCCGGCAGCCAAGATCTTGGTACAGGGGGTTACTCTGGGGCCAACGTCCTGACTTTC.

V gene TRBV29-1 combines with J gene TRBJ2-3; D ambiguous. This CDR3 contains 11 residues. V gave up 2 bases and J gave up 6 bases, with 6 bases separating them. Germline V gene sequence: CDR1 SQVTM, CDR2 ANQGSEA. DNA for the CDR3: TGCAGCGTTGAAACGGTCGATACGCAGTATTTT. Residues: CSVETVDTQYF.

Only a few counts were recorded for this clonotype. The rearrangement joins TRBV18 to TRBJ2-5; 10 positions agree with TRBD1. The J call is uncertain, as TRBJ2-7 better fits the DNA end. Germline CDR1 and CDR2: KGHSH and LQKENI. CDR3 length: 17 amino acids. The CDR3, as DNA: TGTGCCAGCTCACCACCGGGGACGGACAGGGGGAACTACGAGCAGTACTTC. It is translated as CASSPPGTDRGNYEQYF.

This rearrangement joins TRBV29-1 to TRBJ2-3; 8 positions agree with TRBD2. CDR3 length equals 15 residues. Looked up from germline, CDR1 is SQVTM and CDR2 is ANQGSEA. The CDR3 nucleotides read TGCAACGTGAGAGAAAGGGGACTAGGAACAGATACGCAGTATTTT. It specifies CNVRERGLGTDTQYF.